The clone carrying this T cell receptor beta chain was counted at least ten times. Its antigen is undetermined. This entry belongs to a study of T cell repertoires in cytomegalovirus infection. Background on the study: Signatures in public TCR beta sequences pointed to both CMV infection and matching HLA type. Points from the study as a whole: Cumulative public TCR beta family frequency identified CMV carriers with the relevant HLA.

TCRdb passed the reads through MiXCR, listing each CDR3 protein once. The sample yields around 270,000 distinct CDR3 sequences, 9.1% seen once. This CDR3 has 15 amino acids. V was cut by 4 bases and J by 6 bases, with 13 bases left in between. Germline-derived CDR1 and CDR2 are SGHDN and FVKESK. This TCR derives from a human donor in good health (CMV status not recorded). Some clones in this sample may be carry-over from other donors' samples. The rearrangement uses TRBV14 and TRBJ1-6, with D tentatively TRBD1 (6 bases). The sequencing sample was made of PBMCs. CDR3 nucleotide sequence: TGTGCCAGCAGCCGAGCTAGGACAGCTAATTCACCCCTCCACTTT. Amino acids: CASSRARTANSPLHF.